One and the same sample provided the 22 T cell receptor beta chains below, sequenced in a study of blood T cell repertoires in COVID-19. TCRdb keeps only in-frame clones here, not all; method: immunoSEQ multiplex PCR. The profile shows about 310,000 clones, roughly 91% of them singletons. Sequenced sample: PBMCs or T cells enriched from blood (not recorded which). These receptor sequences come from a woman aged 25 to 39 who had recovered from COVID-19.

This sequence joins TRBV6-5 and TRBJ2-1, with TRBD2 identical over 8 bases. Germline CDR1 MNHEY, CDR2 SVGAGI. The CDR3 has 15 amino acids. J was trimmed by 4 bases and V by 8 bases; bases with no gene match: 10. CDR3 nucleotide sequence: TGTGCCAGCGGCCGAGGTAGCGGGGATTACAATGAGCAGTTCTTC. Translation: CASGRGSGDYNEQFF.

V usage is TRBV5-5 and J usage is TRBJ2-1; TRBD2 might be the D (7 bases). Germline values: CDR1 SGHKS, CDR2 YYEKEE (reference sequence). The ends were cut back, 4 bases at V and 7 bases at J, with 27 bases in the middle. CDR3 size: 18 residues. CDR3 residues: CASSPRGPRATGGNEQFF. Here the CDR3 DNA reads TGTGCCAGCAGCCCCAGGGGACCGCGGGCAACGGGAGGTAATGAGCAGTTCTTC. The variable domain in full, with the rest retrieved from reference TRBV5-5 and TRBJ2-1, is DAGVTQSPTHLIKTRGQQVTLRCSPISGHKSVSWYQQVLGQGPQFIFQYYEKEERGRGNFPDRFSARQFPNYSSELNVNALLLGDSALYLCASSPRGPRATGGNEQFFGPGTRLTVL.

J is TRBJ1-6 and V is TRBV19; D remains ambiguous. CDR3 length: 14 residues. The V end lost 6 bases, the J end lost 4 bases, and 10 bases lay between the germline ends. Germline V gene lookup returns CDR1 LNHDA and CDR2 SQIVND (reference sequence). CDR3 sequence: CASSGGPYNSPLHF. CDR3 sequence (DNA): TGTGCCAGTAGCGGAGGTCCTTATAATTCACCCCTCCACTTT.

CDR3 in amino acids: CASSFQVMNTEAFF. The CDR3, as DNA: TGTGCCAGCAGTTTTCAGGTTATGAACACTGAAGCTTTCTTT. The chain is built from TRBV7-9 and TRBJ1-1; D remains ambiguous. The CDR3 covers 14 residues. Trimming removed 6 bases from V and 0 bases from J, with 11 bases in between. Germline CDR1 SEHNR, CDR2 FQNEAQ (reference sequence).

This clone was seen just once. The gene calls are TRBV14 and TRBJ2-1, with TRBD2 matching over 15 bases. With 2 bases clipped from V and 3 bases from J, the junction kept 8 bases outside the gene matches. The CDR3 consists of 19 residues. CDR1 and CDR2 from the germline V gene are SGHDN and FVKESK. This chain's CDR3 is CASSQPPGLAGGDYNEQFF. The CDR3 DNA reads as TGTGCCAGCAGCCAACCCCCGGGACTAGCGGGAGGCGACTACAATGAGCAGTTCTTC.

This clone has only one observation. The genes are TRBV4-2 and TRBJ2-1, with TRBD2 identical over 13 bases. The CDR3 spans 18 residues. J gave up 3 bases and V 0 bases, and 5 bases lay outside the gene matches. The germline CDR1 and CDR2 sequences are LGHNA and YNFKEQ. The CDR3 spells CASSQEGTSGILYNEQFF. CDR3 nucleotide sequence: TGTGCCAGCAGCCAAGAAGGGACTAGCGGGATACTCTACAATGAGCAGTTCTTC.

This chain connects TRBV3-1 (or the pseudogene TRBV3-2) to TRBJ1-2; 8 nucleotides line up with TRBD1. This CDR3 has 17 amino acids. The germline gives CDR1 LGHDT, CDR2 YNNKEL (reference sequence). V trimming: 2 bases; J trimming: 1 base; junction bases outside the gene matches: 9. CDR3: CASSQTPGQGLNYGYTF. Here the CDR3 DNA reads TGTGCCAGCAGCCAAACCCCTGGACAGGGCCTTAACTATGGCTACACCTTC.

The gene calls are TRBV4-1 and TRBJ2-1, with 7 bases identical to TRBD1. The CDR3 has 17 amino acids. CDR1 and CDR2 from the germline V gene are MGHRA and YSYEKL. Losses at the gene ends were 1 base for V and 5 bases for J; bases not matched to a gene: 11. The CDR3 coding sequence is TGCGCCAGCAGCCAAGGAAGGGTCTGGGACAGCGACAATGAGCAGTTCTTC. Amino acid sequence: CASSQGRVWDSDNEQFF.

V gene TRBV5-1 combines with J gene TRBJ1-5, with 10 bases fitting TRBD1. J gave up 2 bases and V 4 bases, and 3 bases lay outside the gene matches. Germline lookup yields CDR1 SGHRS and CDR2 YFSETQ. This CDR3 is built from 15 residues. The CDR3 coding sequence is TGCGCCAGCAGCACCGGGACAGGGGGCAATCAGCCCCAGCATTTT. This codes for CASSTGTGGNQPQHF. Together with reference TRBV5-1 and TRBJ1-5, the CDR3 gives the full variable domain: KAGVTQTPRYLIKTRGQQVTLSCSPISGHRSVSWYQQTPGQGLQFLFEYFSETQRNKGNFPGRFSGRQFSNSRSEMNVSTLELGDSALYLCASSTGTGGNQPQHFGDGTRLSIL.

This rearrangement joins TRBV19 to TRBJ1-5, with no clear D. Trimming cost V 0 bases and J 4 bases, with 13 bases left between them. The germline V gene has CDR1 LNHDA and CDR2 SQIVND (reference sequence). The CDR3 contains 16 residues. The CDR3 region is CASSIEHLVSNQPQHF. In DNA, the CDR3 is TGTGCCAGTAGTATAGAGCACTTAGTTAGTAATCAGCCCCAGCATTTT.

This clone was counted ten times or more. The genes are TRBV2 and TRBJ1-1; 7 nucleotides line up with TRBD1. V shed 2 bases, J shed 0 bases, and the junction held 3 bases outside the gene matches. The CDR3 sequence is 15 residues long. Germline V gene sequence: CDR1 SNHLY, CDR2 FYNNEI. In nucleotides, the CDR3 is TGTGCCAGCAGTGAACCGGGACAGATGAACACTGAAGCTTTCTTT. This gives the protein CASSEPGQMNTEAFF. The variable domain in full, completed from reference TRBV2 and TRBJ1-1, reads EPEVTQTPSHQVTQMGQEVILRCVPISNHLYFYWYRQILGQKVEFLVSFYNNEISEKSEIFDDQFSVERPDGSNFTLKIRSTKLEDSAMYFCASSEPGQMNTEAFFGQGTRLTVV.

This CDR3 is CASSSPRDSYNEQFF. In nucleotides, the CDR3 is TGCGCCAGCAGCTCCCCTAGGGACTCATACAATGAGCAGTTCTTC. The chain uses TRBV5-1 and TRBJ2-1; perhaps TRBD2 as D (6 bases). Germline CDR1 SGHRS, CDR2 YFSETQ. This CDR3 is built from 15 residues. Trimming shortened V by 3 bases and J by 4 bases, and 14 bases separated the two germline ends.

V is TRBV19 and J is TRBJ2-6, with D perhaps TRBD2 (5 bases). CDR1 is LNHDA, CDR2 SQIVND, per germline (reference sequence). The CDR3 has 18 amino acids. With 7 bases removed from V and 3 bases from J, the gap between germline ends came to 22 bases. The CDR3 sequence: CASTPSLGRGGGANVLTF. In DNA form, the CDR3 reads TGTGCCAGTACCCCCTCTTTGGGCAGAGGAGGTGGGGCCAACGTCCTGACTTTC. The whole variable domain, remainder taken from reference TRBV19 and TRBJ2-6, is DGGITQSPKYLFRKEGQNVTLSCEQNLNHDAMYWYRQDPGQGLRLIYYSQIVNDFQKGDIAEGYSVSREKKESFPLTVTSAQKNPTAFYLCASTPSLGRGGGANVLTFGAGSRLTVL.

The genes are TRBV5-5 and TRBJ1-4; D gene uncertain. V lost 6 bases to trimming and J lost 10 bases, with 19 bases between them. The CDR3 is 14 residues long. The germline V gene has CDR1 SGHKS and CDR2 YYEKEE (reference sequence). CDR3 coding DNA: TGTGCCAGCATTCCGGACCCTCCGGCGGGAAAACTGTTTTTT. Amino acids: CASIPDPPAGKLFF.

The CDR3 region has the DNA TGTGCCAGCAGTGATACCTCTAGAGGCGGCTACGAGCAGTACTTC. It yields the protein CASSDTSRGGYEQYF. The chain links TRBV25-1 to TRBJ2-7, with unresolved D. The V and J ends lost 3 bases and 3 bases respectively, with 15 bases between them. CDR1 is MGHDK and CDR2 is SYGVNS in the germline V gene. The CDR3 runs 15 residues.

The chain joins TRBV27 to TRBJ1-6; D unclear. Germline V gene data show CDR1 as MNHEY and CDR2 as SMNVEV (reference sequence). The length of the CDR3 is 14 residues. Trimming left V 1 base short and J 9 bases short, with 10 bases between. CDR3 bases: TGTGCCAGCAGTTTATTGGGGAGTGGTTCACCCCTCCACTTT. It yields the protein CASSLLGSGSPLHF.

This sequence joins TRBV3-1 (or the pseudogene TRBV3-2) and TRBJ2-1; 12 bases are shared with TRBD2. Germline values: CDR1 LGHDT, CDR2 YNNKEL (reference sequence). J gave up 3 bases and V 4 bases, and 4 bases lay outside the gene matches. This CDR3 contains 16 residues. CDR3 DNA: TGTGCCAGCAGCCGCTTGACTAGCGGGGGCTACAATGAGCAGTTCTTC. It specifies CASSRLTSGGYNEQFF.

Here the CDR3 reads CASSAGTGKNEQFF. The CDR3 bases are TGTGCCAGCAGTGCTGGGACAGGGAAGAATGAGCAGTTCTTC. The chain is built from TRBV2 and TRBJ2-1, with 9 bases identical to TRBD1. The trim removed 4 bases at V and 7 bases at J, leaving 5 bases unmatched. Germline V lookup: CDR1 SNHLY, CDR2 FYNNEI. The CDR3 has 14 residues. Combining the CDR3 with reference TRBV2 and TRBJ2-1 gives the whole variable domain EPEVTQTPSHQVTQMGQEVILRCVPISNHLYFYWYRQILGQKVEFLVSFYNNEISEKSEIFDDQFSVERPDGSNFTLKIRSTKLEDSAMYFCASSAGTGKNEQFFGPGTRLTVL.

The CDR3 DNA follows: TGTGCCAGCAGCTTAGAGAATCACCCAGAGGGTGAGCAGTTCTTC. This gives the protein CASSLENHPEGEQFF. The V and J genes are TRBV7-9 and TRBJ2-1; TRBD2 might be the D (5 bases). Germline values: CDR1 SEHNR, CDR2 FQNEAQ (reference sequence). The V gene lost 1 base and the J gene lost 9 bases, with 16 bases spanning the gap. This CDR3 contains 15 residues.

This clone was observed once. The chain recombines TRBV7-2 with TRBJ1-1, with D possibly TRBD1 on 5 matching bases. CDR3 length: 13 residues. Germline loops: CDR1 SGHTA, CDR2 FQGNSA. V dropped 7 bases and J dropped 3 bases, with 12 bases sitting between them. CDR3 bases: TGTGCCAGCAACACTCAAGGGGACACTGAAGCTTTCTTT. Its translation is CASNTQGDTEAFF.

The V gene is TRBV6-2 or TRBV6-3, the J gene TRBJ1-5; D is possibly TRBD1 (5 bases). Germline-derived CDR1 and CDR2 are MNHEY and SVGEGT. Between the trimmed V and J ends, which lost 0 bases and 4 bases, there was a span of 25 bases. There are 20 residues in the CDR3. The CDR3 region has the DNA TGTGCCAGCAGTTACTCGAGTGTATCTGGGGCCATCAGAAGGAATCAGCCCCAGCATTTT. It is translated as CASSYSSVSGAIRRNQPQHF.

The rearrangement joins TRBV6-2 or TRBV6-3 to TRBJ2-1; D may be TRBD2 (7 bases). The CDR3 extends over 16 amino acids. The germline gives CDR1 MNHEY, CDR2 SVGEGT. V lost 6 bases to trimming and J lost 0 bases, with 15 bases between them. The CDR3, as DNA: TGTGCCAGCAGCCTTGGGGGCGGGAGCTCCTACAATGAGCAGTTCTTC. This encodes CASSLGGGSSYNEQFF.